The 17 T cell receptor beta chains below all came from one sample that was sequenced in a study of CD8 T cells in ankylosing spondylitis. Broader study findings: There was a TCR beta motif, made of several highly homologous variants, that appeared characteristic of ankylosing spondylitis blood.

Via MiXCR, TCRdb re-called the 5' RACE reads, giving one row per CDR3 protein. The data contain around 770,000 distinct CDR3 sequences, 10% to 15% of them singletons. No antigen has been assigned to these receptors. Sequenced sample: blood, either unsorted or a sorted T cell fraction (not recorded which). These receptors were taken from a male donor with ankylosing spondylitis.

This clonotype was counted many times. CDR3 protein: CASSQLRGRDQSSYNSPLHF. The CDR3 DNA is TGCGCCAGCAGCCAACTCCGGGGAAGGGATCAAAGCTCCTATAATTCACCCCTCCACTTT. The chain links TRBV4-3 to TRBJ1-6; no definite D call. V shed 2 bases and J shed 0 bases, with 20 bases lying between them. The germline CDR1 and CDR2 sequences are LGHNA and YSLEER. This CDR3 has 20 residues.

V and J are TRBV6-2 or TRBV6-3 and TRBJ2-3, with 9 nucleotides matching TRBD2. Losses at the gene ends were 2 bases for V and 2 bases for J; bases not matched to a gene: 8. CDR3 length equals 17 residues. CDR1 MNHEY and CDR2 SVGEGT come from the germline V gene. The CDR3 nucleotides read TGTGCCAGCAGTTACAGGCTAGCGGGGAGTCTCACAGATACGCAGTATTTT. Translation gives CASSYRLAGSLTDTQYF.

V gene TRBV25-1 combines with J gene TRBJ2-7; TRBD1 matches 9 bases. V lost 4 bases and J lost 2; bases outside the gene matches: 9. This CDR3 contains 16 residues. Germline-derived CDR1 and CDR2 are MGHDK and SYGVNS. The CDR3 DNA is TGTGCCAGCAGTGGGGTTCCGGGACAGGGAACCTACGAGCAGTACTTC. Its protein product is CASSGVPGQGTYEQYF.

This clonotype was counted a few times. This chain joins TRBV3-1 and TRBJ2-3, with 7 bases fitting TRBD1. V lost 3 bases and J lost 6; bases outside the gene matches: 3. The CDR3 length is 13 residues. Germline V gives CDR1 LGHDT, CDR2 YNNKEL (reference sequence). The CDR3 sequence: CASSHHRGDTQYF. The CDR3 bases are TGTGCCAGCAGCCACCACAGGGGTGATACGCAGTATTTT.

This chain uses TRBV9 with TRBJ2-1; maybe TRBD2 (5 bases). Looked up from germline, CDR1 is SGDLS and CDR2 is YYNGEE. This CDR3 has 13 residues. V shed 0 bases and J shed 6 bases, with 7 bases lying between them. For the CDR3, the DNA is TGTGCCAGCAGCGTAGACCGGGGCAATGAGCAGTTCTTC. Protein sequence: CASSVDRGNEQFF.

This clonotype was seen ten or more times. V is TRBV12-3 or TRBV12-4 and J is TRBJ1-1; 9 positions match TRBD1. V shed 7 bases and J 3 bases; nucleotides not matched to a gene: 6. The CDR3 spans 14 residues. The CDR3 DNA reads TGTGCCAGCAAGGTCAGGGACAGGGACACTGAAGCTTTCTTT. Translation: CASKVRDRDTEAFF.

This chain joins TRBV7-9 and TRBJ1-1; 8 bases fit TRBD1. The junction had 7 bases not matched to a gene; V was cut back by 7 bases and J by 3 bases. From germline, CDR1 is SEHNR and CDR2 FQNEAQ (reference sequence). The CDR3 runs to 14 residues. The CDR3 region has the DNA TGTGCCAGCATCAAGACAGGGGCCGACACTGAAGCTTTCTTT. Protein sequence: CASIKTGADTEAFF.

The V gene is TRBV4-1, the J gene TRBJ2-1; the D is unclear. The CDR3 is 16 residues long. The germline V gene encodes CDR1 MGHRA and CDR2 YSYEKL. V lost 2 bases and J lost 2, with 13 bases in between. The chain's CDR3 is CASSQLGKEAYNEQFF. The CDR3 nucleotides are TGCGCCAGCAGCCAATTAGGGAAGGAAGCCTACAATGAGCAGTTCTTC.

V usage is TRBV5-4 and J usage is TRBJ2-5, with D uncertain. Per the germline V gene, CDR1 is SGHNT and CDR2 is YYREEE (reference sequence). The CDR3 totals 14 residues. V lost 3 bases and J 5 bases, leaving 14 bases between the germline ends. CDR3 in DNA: TGTGCCAGCAGCTCTCGGGCGGCCCGGGAGACCCAGTACTTC. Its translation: CASSSRAARETQYF. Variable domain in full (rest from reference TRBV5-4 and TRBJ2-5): ETGVTQSPTHLIKTRGQQVTLRCSSQSGHNTVSWYQQALGQGPQFIFQYYREEENGRGNFPPRFSGLQFPNYSSELNVNALELDDSALYLCASSSRAARETQYFGPGTRLLVL.

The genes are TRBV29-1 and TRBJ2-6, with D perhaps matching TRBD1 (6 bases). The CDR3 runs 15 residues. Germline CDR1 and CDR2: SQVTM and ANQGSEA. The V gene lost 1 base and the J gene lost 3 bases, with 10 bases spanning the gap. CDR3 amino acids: CSVEGTTGGANVLTF. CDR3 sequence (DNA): TGCAGCGTTGAAGGCACGACAGGTGGGGCCAACGTCCTGACTTTC.

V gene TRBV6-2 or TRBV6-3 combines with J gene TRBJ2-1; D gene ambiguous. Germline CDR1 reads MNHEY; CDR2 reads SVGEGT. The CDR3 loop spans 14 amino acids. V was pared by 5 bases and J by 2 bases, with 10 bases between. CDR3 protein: CASSRTGPYNEQFF. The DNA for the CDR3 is TGTGCCAGCAGTCGGACCGGCCCCTACAATGAGCAGTTCTTC.

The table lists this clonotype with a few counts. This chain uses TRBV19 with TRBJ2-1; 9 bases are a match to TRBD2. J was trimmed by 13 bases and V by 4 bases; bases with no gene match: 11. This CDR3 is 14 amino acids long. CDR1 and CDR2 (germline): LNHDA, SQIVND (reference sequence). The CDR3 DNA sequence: TGTGCCAGTAGTACGCCCTACGCGGGAGGGCCCCAGTTCTTC. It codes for CASSTPYAGGPQFF.

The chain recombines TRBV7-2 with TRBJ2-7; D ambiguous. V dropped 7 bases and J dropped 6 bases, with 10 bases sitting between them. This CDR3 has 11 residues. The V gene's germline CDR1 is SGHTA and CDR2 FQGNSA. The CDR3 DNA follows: TGTGCCAGCACCGCCGCCTTCGAGCAGTACTTC. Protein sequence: CASTAAFEQYF.

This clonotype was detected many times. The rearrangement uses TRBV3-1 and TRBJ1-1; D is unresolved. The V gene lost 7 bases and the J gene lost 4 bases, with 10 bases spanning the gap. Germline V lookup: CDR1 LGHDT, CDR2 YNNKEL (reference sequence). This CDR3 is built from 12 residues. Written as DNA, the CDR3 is TGTGCCAGCACCGACCCGGGCACTGAAGCTTTCTTT. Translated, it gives CASTDPGTEAFF.

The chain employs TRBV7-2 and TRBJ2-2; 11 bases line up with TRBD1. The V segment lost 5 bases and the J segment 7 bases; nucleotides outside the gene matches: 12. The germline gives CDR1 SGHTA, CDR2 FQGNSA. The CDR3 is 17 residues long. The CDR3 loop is CASSPIGWTGGIGELFF. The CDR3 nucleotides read TGTGCCAGCAGCCCCATCGGATGGACAGGGGGCATCGGGGAGCTGTTTTTT.

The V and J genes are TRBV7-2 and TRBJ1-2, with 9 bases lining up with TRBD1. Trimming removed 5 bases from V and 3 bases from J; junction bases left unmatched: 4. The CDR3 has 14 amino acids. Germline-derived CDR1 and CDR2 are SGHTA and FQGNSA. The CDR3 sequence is CASSTWTGDYGYTF. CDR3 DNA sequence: TGTGCCAGCAGCACCTGGACAGGGGACTATGGCTACACCTTC.

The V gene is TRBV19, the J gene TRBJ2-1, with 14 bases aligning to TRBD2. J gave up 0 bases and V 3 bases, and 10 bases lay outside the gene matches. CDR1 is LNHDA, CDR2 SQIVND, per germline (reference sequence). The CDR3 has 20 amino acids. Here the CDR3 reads CASSISGLAGDRSSYNEQFF. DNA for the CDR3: TGTGCCAGTAGTATCTCGGGACTAGCGGGAGACCGGAGCTCCTACAATGAGCAGTTCTTC.